This T cell receptor beta chain was obtained from a study of shared T cell receptors in the human thymus. Clones were read by immunoSEQ multiplex PCR, and TCRdb kept only the in-frame ones, dropping some. The profile covers about 500,000 clones, with around 78% appearing a single time and approximately 0.013% taken by the ten largest. This clone was recorded only once. The same sample was also studied in work on human thymus T cells.

The origin of this receptor is a boy younger than two with a congenital heart defect. Input material: thymocytes.

This CDR3 reads CASSLVTAGGRSSSTDTQYF. The CDR3 DNA reads as TGTGCCAGCAGTTTAGTCACAGCGGGAGGGCGTAGTTCTAGCACAGATACGCAGTATTTT. The V and J genes are TRBV27 and TRBJ2-3, with 10 positions matching TRBD2. CDR1 is MNHEY and CDR2 is SMNVEV in the germline V gene (reference sequence). This CDR3 is built from 20 residues. The junction had 14 bases not matched to a gene; V was cut back by 2 bases and J by 0 bases.